These 27 T cell receptor beta chains were all obtained from the same sample, sequenced in a study of blood T cell repertoires in COVID-19. Profiling relied on immunoSEQ multiplex PCR, and the TCRdb table lists in-frame clones only, not all of them. The sample consists of 300,000 or so clones, nearly 90% of them appearing once. The material sequenced was PBMCs or T cells enriched from blood (not recorded which). The receptors were gathered from a woman aged 45-65 years who had been exposed to COVID-19.

The gene calls are TRBV2 and TRBJ2-3; TRBD2 aligns across 16 bases. The CDR3 covers 16 residues. CDR1 is SNHLY and CDR2 is FYNNEI in the germline V gene. J gave up 4 bases and V 6 bases, and 4 bases lay outside the gene matches. The CDR3 DNA reads TGTGCCAGCAGACCGGGACTAGCGGGAGGGGCAGATACGCAGTATTTT. Protein product: CASRPGLAGGADTQYF.

The rearrangement joins TRBV10-1 to TRBJ1-6; D ambiguous. CDR1 and CDR2 (germline): WNHNN, SYGVQD (reference sequence). This CDR3 is 17 amino acids long. V was shortened by 0 bases and J by 7 bases, with 16 bases between the two germline ends. Written as DNA, the CDR3 is TGCGCCAGCAGTGAGTCGCCAGGCCTACCGGGGAATTCACCCCTCCACTTT. As protein: CASSESPGLPGNSPLHF.

This clone was seen a single time. This chain uses TRBV7-9 with TRBJ1-5, with TRBD1 matching 8 bases. Germline-derived CDR1 and CDR2 are SEHNR and FQNEAQ (reference sequence). The CDR3 runs to 15 residues. V was pared by 5 bases and J by 2 bases, with 5 bases of the junction left unmatched. CDR3 region: CASSATDRGNQPQHF. The CDR3 DNA follows: TGTGCCAGCAGCGCAACGGACAGGGGCAATCAGCCCCAGCATTTT.

This chain uses TRBV7-9 with TRBJ1-4; TRBD1 aligns across 10 bases. Germline trimming cut 5 bases from V and 7 bases from J; bases unmatched to any gene: 13. Germline V CDR1 and CDR2: SEHNR, FQNEAQ (reference sequence). The CDR3 is 17 residues long. The CDR3, as DNA: TGTGCCAGCAGCCCAAGACAGGGGGCGGGCCCTACTGAAAAACTGTTTTTT. Amino acid sequence: CASSPRQGAGPTEKLFF.

The chain is built from TRBV3-1 (or the pseudogene TRBV3-2) and TRBJ2-1; D may be TRBD2 (7 bases). The ends were cut back, 1 base at V and 6 bases at J, with 10 bases in the middle. CDR3 length: 14 residues. Germline CDR1 and CDR2: LGHDT and YNNKEL (reference sequence). CDR3 sequence: CASSQGGGFNEQFF. CDR3 nucleotide sequence: TGTGCCAGCAGCCAAGGGGGGGGCTTCAATGAGCAGTTCTTC.

The rearrangement joins TRBV5-1 to TRBJ2-1; 14 bases agree with TRBD2. The CDR3 is 16 residues long. CDR1 is SGHRS and CDR2 is YFSETQ in the germline V gene. The ends lost 0 bases at V and 10 bases at J; junction bases unmatched: 6. CDR3 sequence reads: CASSLVGLAGGGEQFF. In DNA, the CDR3 is TGCGCCAGCAGCTTGGTCGGACTAGCGGGGGGCGGGGAGCAGTTCTTC.

The chain couples TRBV7-6 to TRBJ2-1; 10 bases fit TRBD1. The V and J ends lost 5 bases and 5 bases, in that order; junction bases with no gene match: 6. The germline V gene encodes CDR1 SGHVS and CDR2 FNYEAQ. This CDR3 is 15 amino acids long. CDR3 in amino acids: CASSHRDRGDNEQFF. The CDR3 nucleotides read TGTGCCAGCAGCCACCGGGACAGGGGAGACAATGAGCAGTTCTTC.

The V call is TRBV13, the J call TRBJ2-7; 9 nucleotides agree with TRBD2. The CDR3 length is 15 residues. Per the germline V gene, CDR1 is PRHDT and CDR2 is FYEKMQ (reference sequence). J lost 9 bases, V lost 8 bases, and 17 bases had no gene match. The CDR3 loop reads CASAEGGGGASSQYF. CDR3 sequence (DNA): TGTGCCAGCGCGGAAGGTGGCGGGGGGGCCTCCTCGCAGTACTTC. The full variable domain, completed using reference TRBV13 and TRBJ2-7, is AAGVIQSPRHLIKEKRETATLKCYPIPRHDTVYWYQQGPGQDPQFLISFYEKMQSDKGSIPDRFSAQQFSDYHSELNMSSLELGDSALYFCASAEGGGGASSQYFGPGTRLTVT.

The genes are TRBV7-8 and TRBJ2-1; TRBD2 matches at 8 bases. Germline CDR1 is SGHVS and CDR2 is FQNEAQ. The CDR3 is 18 residues long. V was pared by 2 bases and J by 2 bases, with 11 bases of the junction left unmatched. In nucleotides, the CDR3 is TGTGCCAGCAGCTTACTGCCCGGGGGGGTTAGCACCTACAATGAGCAGTTCTTC. Protein product: CASSLLPGGVSTYNEQFF.

The V call is TRBV30, the J call TRBJ2-7, with TRBD1 matching 10 bases. Germline V CDR1 and CDR2: GTSNPN, SVGIG (reference sequence). Trimming removed 3 bases from V and 5 bases from J; junction bases left unmatched: 19. This CDR3 region has 18 residues. The CDR3 sequence is CAWRTGRLGQGGRDEQYF. The CDR3 nucleotides read TGTGCCTGGAGGACTGGTCGTTTAGGACAGGGGGGGAGGGACGAGCAGTACTTC.

The chain links TRBV4-1 to TRBJ2-1, with TRBD2 matching over 10 bases. V trimming: 0 bases; J trimming: 3 bases; junction bases outside the gene matches: 5. CDR3 length equals 17 residues. The germline CDR1 and CDR2 sequences are MGHRA and YSYEKL. The CDR3: CASSQDGLAEGYNEQFF. The DNA of the CDR3 is TGCGCCAGCAGCCAAGATGGACTAGCGGAAGGCTACAATGAGCAGTTCTTC.

Only one count was recorded for this clone. This chain links TRBV29-1 with TRBJ2-7; 9 nucleotides align to TRBD1. Per the germline V gene, CDR1 is SQVTM and CDR2 is ANQGSEA. Trimming at V came to 7 bases and at J to 3 bases, leaving 10 bases not matched to a gene. The CDR3 runs 14 residues. CDR3 DNA sequence: TGCAGCGCGACCGGGACAGGGTCCTTCTACGAGCAGTACTTC. Protein product: CSATGTGSFYEQYF.

This clone was detected only once. The genes are TRBV6-5 and TRBJ2-5; no clear D. V lost 0 bases, J lost 2 bases, and 13 bases lay in between. This CDR3 spans 16 amino acids. The V gene's germline CDR1 is MNHEY and CDR2 SVGAGI. CDR3 DNA sequence: TGTGCCAGCAGTTACTCGTGGCGGCACCTTCAAGAGACCCAGTACTTC. It translates to CASSYSWRHLQETQYF.

This sequence joins TRBV28 and TRBJ1-5; 8 nucleotides agree with TRBD1. Germline V lookup: CDR1 MDHEN, CDR2 SYDVKM. Germline trimming cut 3 bases from V and 0 bases from J; bases unmatched to any gene: 7. The CDR3 is 17 residues long. DNA for the CDR3: TGTGCCAGCAGTTTCGGACAGGGAGCTTATAGCAATCAGCCCCAGCATTTT. Translating gives CASSFGQGAYSNQPQHF.

V is TRBV5-1 and J is TRBJ1-3; tentative D call: TRBD1 (5 bases). Deletions cut 1 base from V and 0 bases from J, with 11 bases between. Germline V gene data show CDR1 as SGHRS and CDR2 as YFSETQ. The CDR3 is 16 residues long. CDR3 sequence reads: CASSLSGGSSGNTIYF. The CDR3, as DNA: TGCGCCAGCAGCTTGTCGGGGGGGAGCTCTGGAAACACCATATATTTT. The full variable domain, rest sourced from reference TRBV5-1 and TRBJ1-3, is KAGVTQTPRYLIKTRGQQVTLSCSPISGHRSVSWYQQTPGQGLQFLFEYFSETQRNKGNFPGRFSGRQFSNSRSEMNVSTLELGDSALYLCASSLSGGSSGNTIYFGEGSWLTVV.

The chain couples TRBV28 to TRBJ1-2, with 9 bases fitting TRBD1. The germline CDR1 and CDR2 sequences are MDHEN and SYDVKM. CDR3 length equals 13 residues. With V trimmed by 6 bases and J by 6 bases, 5 bases remained unmatched. CDR3 residues: CASRFGTGNGYTF. The CDR3 DNA reads as TGTGCCAGCAGATTCGGGACAGGGAATGGCTACACCTTC.

The CDR3 protein is CASSLSGQGATNEKLFF. The DNA for the CDR3 is TGCGCCAGCAGCTTGAGCGGACAGGGTGCAACTAATGAAAAACTGTTTTTT. This rearrangement joins TRBV5-1 to TRBJ1-4, with 8 bases aligning to TRBD1. V gave up 1 base and J gave up 0 bases; unmatched junction bases: 5. The CDR3 consists of 17 residues. CDR1 and CDR2 (germline): SGHRS, YFSETQ.

The rearrangement joins TRBV28 to TRBJ1-1; tentative D call: TRBD1 (5 bases). Trimming took off 11 bases at V and 3 bases at J, with 16 bases between the two ends. The length of the CDR3 is 13 residues. The germline V gene has CDR1 MDHEN and CDR2 SYDVKM. The CDR3 DNA reads as TGTGCCGTCCAACAAGGGGCCTACACTGAAGCTTTCTTT. Protein: CAVQQGAYTEAFF.

V usage is TRBV4-1 and J usage is TRBJ1-5; 7 nucleotides agree with TRBD1. Germline CDR1 MGHRA, CDR2 YSYEKL. The CDR3 is made up of 15 amino acids. The V gene end was trimmed by 4 bases and the J gene end by 4 bases; junction bases not matched to a gene: 7. Here the CDR3 DNA reads TGCGCCAGCAGCCGGGAACCGACAGGGAATCAGCCCCAGCATTTT. Translation gives CASSREPTGNQPQHF.

V gene TRBV19 combines with J gene TRBJ1-5; D unclear. V was cut by 6 bases and J by 6 bases, with 15 bases left in between. The CDR3 has 14 residues. The V gene's germline CDR1 is LNHDA and CDR2 SQIVND (reference sequence). For the CDR3, the DNA is TGTGCCAGTAGCCCTTCACACCCCATTCAGCCCCAGCATTTT. Amino acids: CASSPSHPIQPQHF. The full variable domain, its missing parts supplied by reference TRBV19 and TRBJ1-5, is DGGITQSPKYLFRKEGQNVTLSCEQNLNHDAMYWYRQDPGQGLRLIYYSQIVNDFQKGDIAEGYSVSREKKESFPLTVTSAQKNPTAFYLCASSPSHPIQPQHFGDGTRLSIL.

Only one count was recorded for this clone. The chain couples TRBV25-1 to TRBJ2-5, with 10 bases matching TRBD1. V trimming: 4 bases; J trimming: 5 bases; junction bases outside the gene matches: 10. Germline V gene data show CDR1 as MGHDK and CDR2 as SYGVNS. This CDR3 contains 16 residues. DNA of the CDR3: TGTGCCAGCAGTGGGAACAAGGACAGGGGGTGGGAGACCCAGTACTTC. Amino acids: CASSGNKDRGWETQYF.

V usage is TRBV7-9 and J usage is TRBJ2-1; the match to TRBD2 covers 7 bases. The CDR3 has 15 amino acids. Germline V CDR1 and CDR2: SEHNR, FQNEAQ (reference sequence). V lost 4 bases to trimming and J lost 3 bases; unmatched junction nucleotides: 6. The CDR3 nucleotides read TGTGCCAGCAGCTGGGGACTAACCGGCTACAATGAGCAGTTCTTC. Translating gives CASSWGLTGYNEQFF.

The V gene is TRBV7-9, the J gene TRBJ2-5; D is unresolved. V lost 3 bases, J lost 2 bases, and 7 bases lay in between. The CDR3 is 13 amino acids. Germline-derived CDR1 and CDR2 are SEHNR and FQNEAQ (reference sequence). The CDR3 spells CASSFAGQETQYF. As DNA, the CDR3 is TGTGCCAGCAGCTTTGCAGGACAAGAGACCCAGTACTTC.

The J gene is TRBJ1-2, the V gene TRBV14, with D possibly matching TRBD1 (6 bases). The CDR3 is 15 residues long. CDR1 and CDR2 from the germline V gene are SGHDN and FVKESK. With 0 bases removed from V and 10 bases from J, the gap between germline ends came to 18 bases. CDR3 nucleotide sequence: TGTGCCAGCAGCCAAGAGTATCGGGACACTCAAGTCTACACCTTC. Translating gives CASSQEYRDTQVYTF.

The chain uses TRBV28 and TRBJ2-5, with 7 bases matching TRBD2. Trimming cost V 2 bases and J 3 bases; bases outside gene matches: 0. The CDR3 runs to 13 residues. From germline, CDR1 is MDHEN and CDR2 SYDVKM. The CDR3 DNA reads as TGTGCCAGCAGTTTAGGACTAGAAGAGACCCAGTACTTC. This codes for CASSLGLEETQYF.

V and J are TRBV6-5 and TRBJ1-2; D is unclear. The CDR3 covers 13 residues. V shed 7 bases and J shed 4 bases, with 13 bases lying between them. CDR1 and CDR2 from the germline V gene are MNHEY and SVGAGI. CDR3 region: CASTGGSAYGYTF. CDR3 sequence (DNA): TGTGCCAGCACCGGAGGGTCGGCCTATGGCTACACCTTC.

The J gene is TRBJ2-2, the V gene TRBV27, with D possibly being TRBD2 (7 bases). CDR1 is MNHEY and CDR2 is SMNVEV in the germline V gene (reference sequence). With 6 bases removed from V and 7 bases from J, the gap between germline ends came to 21 bases. The CDR3 is made up of 16 amino acids. CDR3 sequence reads: CASRTWGGNGGGELFF. The CDR3 nucleotides are TGTGCCAGCAGGACGTGGGGGGGCAATGGGGGCGGGGAGCTGTTTTTT.